The sequence of this T cell receptor (beta chain) was determined in a study of control samples from healthy donors and cancer patients. This clone turned up a few times. The method was immunoSEQ multiplex PCR; TCRdb's version includes in-frame clones alone and lacks a portion of them. The data contain 70,000 to 80,000 clones, about 88% of them seen just once; the ten biggest clones take up over 3.5%. CDR1 is SGHAT and CDR2 is FQNNGV in the germline V gene. V lost 0 bases, J lost 4 bases, and 13 bases lay in between. The CDR3 contains 15 residues. The sequence came from a woman aged 50 to 60 in good health. Sequencing was performed on blood. The chain uses TRBV11-2 and TRBJ2-7; D may be TRBD2 (7 bases). In nucleotides, the CDR3 is TGTGCCAGCAGCTTAGATAAGGGGGGGAGGTACGAGCAGTACTTC. This codes for CASSLDKGGRYEQYF.